The clone carrying this TCR beta chain has just a few counts. Its antigen is unknown. The data were taken from a study of shared clonotypes between healthy human individuals. Study as a whole: A couple of women and a few men aged 18 to 49 made up the donors. The plates for each donor numbered three CD4 naive, three CD4 memory, two CD8 naive and one CD8 memory.

Broader study findings: Sharing across four donors was seen in roughly 5% of naive CD4 clonotypes.

Each of the donors was a healthy adult who was HIV-negative and had not had a recent acute infection or vaccination. The protocol was immunoSEQ multiplex PCR, while the TCRdb copy is restricted to in-frame clones and leaves out a portion. The data show 950,000 to 1,100,000 clones, with more than 60% seen just once and about 1.5% held by the top ten. The sample taken for sequencing was memory CD4+ T cells sorted from blood. Subset denoted: CD45RA-negative fraction. The origin of this receptor is a man aged 18-30 years in good health.

CDR3 sequence (DNA): TGTGCCAGCAGCTTCCGTCAGGGGACGAACACTGAAGCTTTCTTT. It translates to CASSFRQGTNTEAFF. The V and J genes are TRBV5-6 and TRBJ1-1, with a weak D call TRBD1 (6 bases). CDR3 length: 15 residues. Germline V lookup: CDR1 SGHDT, CDR2 YYEEEE. Trimming removed 2 bases at V and 1 base at J, with 12 bases between.